Listed below are T cell receptor beta chains from one sample, sequenced in a study of shared clonotypes between healthy human individuals. The protocol was immunoSEQ multiplex PCR, while the TCRdb copy is restricted to in-frame clones and leaves out a portion. The sample records 800,000 to 1,200,000 clones, around 78% being singletons. Source material: memory CD4+ T cells from PBMCs. Receptors originate from a man younger than 35 in good health. Some clones in this sample may be carry-over from other donors' samples. Each CDR3 is given with its conserved first and last residue. D genes are given only for firm matches. For some rows the clone size is stated as once, few or many, or as a class when expanded; others skip it.

v_call	j_call	clone_size	d_call	cdr3_length	cdr3_nt	cdr3_aa
TRBV9	TRBJ1-2	-	-	14	TGTGCCAGCAGCGTAGACATGACAGACTATGGCTACACCTTC	CASSVDMTDYGYTF
TRBV15	TRBJ2-1	many	-	16	TGTGCCACCAGCAGAGAGACTAGGATGTCCTACAATGAGCAGTTCTTC	CATSRETRMSYNEQFF
TRBV30	TRBJ2-7	-	-	13	TGTGCCTGGAGTCAGGGGGGTCCCTACGAGCAGTACTTC	CAWSQGGPYEQYF
TRBV5-1	TRBJ2-3	-	TRBD1	15	TGCGCCAGCAGCCGCGGACAGGGGGTGGGAGATACGCAGTATTTT	CASSRGQGVGDTQYF
TRBV29-1	TRBJ2-2	-	TRBD1	14	TGCAGCGTTGACAGGGGGCTAAACACCGGGGAGCTGTTTTTT	CSVDRGLNTGELFF
TRBV28	TRBJ1-3	-	-	11	TGTGCGTGCCGCTCTGGAAACACCATATATTTT	CACRSGNTIYF
TRBV5-5	TRBJ2-7	once	-	15	TGTGCCAGCAGCCTAACCCCAGGGTTGGGCTACGAGCAGTACTTC	CASSLTPGLGYEQYF
TRBV18	TRBJ2-1	once	TRBD2	15	TGTGCCAGCTCACTAGGACTAGCGAAGATTATTCAGCAGTTCTTC	CASSLGLAKIIQQFF
TRBV5-6	TRBJ1-5	-	TRBD1	15	TGTGCCAGCAGCTTGTTCCAGGGGGGTACTCAGCCCCAGCATTTT	CASSLFQGGTQPQHF
TRBV21-1	TRBJ2-7	-	-	12	TGTGCCAGCAGCAACTTTCCCTACGAGCAGTACTTC	CASSNFPYEQYF
TRBV7-2	TRBJ2-3	-	TRBD2	16	TGTGCCAGCAGGTCGAAGAGGACTAGCGGCACAGATACGCAGTATTTT	CASRSKRTSGTDTQYF
TRBV6-1	TRBJ1-3	-	-	16	TGTGCCAGCAGTGAATACCATTGGAGCTCTGGAAACACCATATATTTT	CASSEYHWSSGNTIYF
TRBV7-8	TRBJ2-1	-	TRBD1	16	TGTGCCAGCAGCTCCCAGGGGGCGTCGATATACAATGAGCAGTTCTTC	CASSSQGASIYNEQFF
TRBV9	TRBJ1-5	few	TRBD1	17	TGTGCCAGCAGCGCCGGGACAGGGGACTATAGCAATCAGCCCCAGCATTTT	CASSAGTGDYSNQPQHF
TRBV6-5	TRBJ2-1	-	-	15	TGTGCCAGCAGTTACTCGTTTGCGGACTTGGATGAGCAGTTCTTC	CASSYSFADLDEQFF
TRBV5-1	TRBJ1-1	-	TRBD1	14	TGCGCCAGCAGCATACAGACAGGGTACACTGAAGCTTTCTTT	CASSIQTGYTEAFF
TRBV12-2	TRBJ1-1	-	-	16	TGTGCAAGTCGCTTAGAGGGGCCACGGGTGAACACTGAAGCTTTCTTT	CASRLEGPRVNTEAFF
TRBV28	TRBJ1-5	few	TRBD1	15	TGTGCCAGCAGTGGTACGGGACAGGGGGATCAGCCCCAGCATTTT	CASSGTGQGDQPQHF
TRBV2	TRBJ1-2	-	-	12	TGTGCCAGCGCGTTTTTAAACTATGGCTACACCTTC	CASAFLNYGYTF
TRBV5-1	TRBJ1-6	-	-	15	TGCGCCAGCAGCTTGGACGGGAGTTGGGATTCACCCCTCCACTTT	CASSLDGSWDSPLHF
TRBV30	TRBJ1-1	-	-	13	TGTGCCTGGAGTGGGGCGGCGAACACTGAAGCTTTCTTT	CAWSGAANTEAFF
TRBV5-8	TRBJ2-2	-	TRBD1	15	TGTGCCAGCAGCTCTCGGACAGGGTTACTCGGGGAGCTGTTTTTT	CASSSRTGLLGELFF
TRBV5-1	TRBJ2-5	few	-	13	TGCGCCAGCAGCTTAGGAGTTAGAGAGACCCAGTACTTC	CASSLGVRETQYF
TRBV11-2	TRBJ2-1	-	-	13	TGTGCCAGCAGCTCAGTTAGGGGGAATGAGCAGTTCTTC	CASSSVRGNEQFF
TRBV10-3	TRBJ2-1	-	TRBD2	17	TGTGCCATCAGCCCGTTAGCCCCTAGCGGGATTAGCAATGAGCAGTTCTTC	CAISPLAPSGISNEQFF
TRBV19	TRBJ1-1	-	-	13	TGTGCCAGTAGTAGGGGACGGAACACTGAAGCTTTCTTT	CASSRGRNTEAFF
TRBV18	TRBJ2-7	-	-	12	TGTGCCAGCTCACCATCCGGGGACGAGCAGTACTTC	CASSPSGDEQYF
TRBV5-4	TRBJ1-2	-	-	13	TGTGCCAGCAGCCCAGACAGGAACTATGGCTACACCTTC	CASSPDRNYGYTF
TRBV5-1	TRBJ2-7	-	-	15	TGCGCCAGCAGCTTGGCCCCGGGAGTCTCCTACGAGCAGTACTTC	CASSLAPGVSYEQYF
TRBV18	TRBJ2-1	once	TRBD2	15	TGTGCCAGCTCATTACTAGCGGGAGGGTACAATGAGCAGTTCTTC	CASSLLAGGYNEQFF
TRBV28	TRBJ1-4	-	-	15	TGTGCCAGCAGTTCAACTTTGACGGGCAATGAAAAACTGTTTTTT	CASSSTLTGNEKLFF
TRBV5-1	TRBJ2-5	-	TRBD2	17	TGCGCCAGCAGGGGTGGGGCTAGCGGGGAACAACAAGAGACCCAGTACTTC	CASRGGASGEQQETQYF
TRBV28	TRBJ2-7	once	-	14	TGTGCCAGCAGCCCCACCAGCGTTTCCTACGAGCAGTACTTC	CASSPTSVSYEQYF
TRBV27	TRBJ1-5	once	-	15	TGTGCCAGCAGTCGAATCCCCGGGACTAATCAGCCCCAGCATTTT	CASSRIPGTNQPQHF
TRBV30	TRBJ2-2	-	-	14	TGTGCCTGGTTGACTAGAGGGAACACCGGGGAGCTGTTTTTT	CAWLTRGNTGELFF
TRBV7-3	TRBJ2-2	-	-	15	TGTGCCAGCAGCTTAATGACTAGTATGGCCGGGGAGCTGTTTTTT	CASSLMTSMAGELFF
TRBV11-3	TRBJ2-7	-	TRBD1	13	TGTGCCAGCAGCCAGACAGGGGCTGGGGAGCAGTACTTC	CASSQTGAGEQYF